This T cell receptor beta chain was profiled in a study of T-cell memory formation after mild COVID-19. In TCRdb, the 5' RACE reads were re-called with MiXCR into one record per CDR3 protein. The sample contains more than 110,000 distinct CDR3 sequences, 20% to 25% of which appear only once. CDR3 size: 15 residues. Germline CDR1 is SEHNR and CDR2 is FQNEAQ (reference sequence). The ends were cut back, 5 bases at V and 6 bases at J, with 20 bases in the middle. The sequencing sample was made of PBMCs or a T cell subset sorted from them (not recorded which). The gene calls are TRBV7-9 and TRBJ2-7; D possibly corresponds to TRBD2 (6 bases). The origin of this receptor is an adult woman who had mild COVID-19 (a few samples of this study predate the infection). Cell type and time point are not known. The CDR3 sequence is CASSHPSSGPGEQYF. CDR3 coding DNA: TGTGCCAGCAGCCATCCTAGTAGCGGCCCAGGCGAGCAGTACTTC.